A single sample is the source of the 5 T cell receptor beta chains below, sequenced in a study of regulatory T cells in long-lasting Graves disease. Time point defined: persistent/refractory GD, antithyroid drugs over 5 years with positive TRAb. RNA extracted from PBMCs served as the sequencing template. Arm-PCR with iRepertoire HTBI primers amplified the CDR3 regions for these TCR beta libraries. TCRdb reprocessed the multiplex PCR reads with MiXCR, giving one entry per CDR3 protein. Of around 450,000 distinct CDR3 sequences in the sample, 20% to 25% were seen once. The sequencing here drew on peripheral blood mononuclear cells (PBMCs), taken when the disease was refractory, from a patient treated with antithyroid drugs. The receptors derive from a female donor with Graves disease.

This clonotype appeared many times. The V and J genes are TRBV2 and TRBJ2-2; 7 bases agree with TRBD1. Germline assignment: CDR1 SNHLY and CDR2 FYNNEI. V lost 4 bases and J lost 1; bases outside the gene matches: 3. CDR3 length equals 15 residues. CDR3 protein: CASSGGTVNTGELFF. CDR3 sequence (DNA): TGTGCCAGCAGTGGGGGGACAGTGAACACCGGGGAGCTGTTTTTT. The full variable domain, completed using reference TRBV2 and TRBJ2-2, is EPEVTQTPSHQVTQMGQEVILRCVPISNHLYFYWYRQILGQKVEFLVSFYNNEISEKSEIFDDQFSVERPDGSNFTLKIRSTKLEDSAMYFCASSGGTVNTGELFFGEGSRLTVL.

In its sample, this clonotype was seen many times. J is TRBJ2-7 and V is TRBV6-2 or TRBV6-3, with D unresolved. Germline V gives CDR1 MNHEY, CDR2 SVGEGT. The CDR3 has 13 amino acids. Trimming removed 0 bases at V and 2 bases at J, with 5 bases between. The CDR3 spells CASSYSPAYEQYF. CDR3 coding DNA: TGTGCCAGCAGTTACTCGCCTGCCTACGAGCAGTACTTC.

This clonotype was recorded at least ten times. The genes are TRBV11-2 and TRBJ1-1, with TRBD1 identical over 7 bases. The germline V gene encodes CDR1 SGHAT and CDR2 FQNNGV. The CDR3 has 14 residues. J was trimmed by 1 base and V by 5 bases; bases with no gene match: 4. This CDR3 reads CASSRDSRNTEAFF. CDR3 bases: TGTGCCAGCAGCCGGGACAGCAGGAACACTGAAGCTTTCTTT.

This clonotype was counted between two and nine times. The rearrangement uses TRBV6-2 or TRBV6-3 and TRBJ2-7; D ambiguous. In germline, CDR1 is MNHEY, CDR2 SVGEGT. This CDR3 is built from 13 residues. The V end was cut by 9 bases, the J end by 5 bases, with 17 bases between. The CDR3 sequence: CASKSIRAHEQYF. The CDR3 nucleotides are TGTGCCAGTAAATCTATCAGAGCCCACGAGCAGTACTTC.

This clonotype has a count of ten or more. This chain links TRBV3-1 with TRBJ1-1, with D hard to call. Per germline, CDR1 LGHDT and CDR2 YNNKEL (reference sequence). There are 12 residues in the CDR3. The germline V and J ends were trimmed by 3 bases and 6 bases, with 8 bases remaining between them. The CDR3 DNA reads as TGTGCCAGCAGCCATTTCGGTGCTGAAGCTTTCTTT. Translation gives CASSHFGAEAFF.